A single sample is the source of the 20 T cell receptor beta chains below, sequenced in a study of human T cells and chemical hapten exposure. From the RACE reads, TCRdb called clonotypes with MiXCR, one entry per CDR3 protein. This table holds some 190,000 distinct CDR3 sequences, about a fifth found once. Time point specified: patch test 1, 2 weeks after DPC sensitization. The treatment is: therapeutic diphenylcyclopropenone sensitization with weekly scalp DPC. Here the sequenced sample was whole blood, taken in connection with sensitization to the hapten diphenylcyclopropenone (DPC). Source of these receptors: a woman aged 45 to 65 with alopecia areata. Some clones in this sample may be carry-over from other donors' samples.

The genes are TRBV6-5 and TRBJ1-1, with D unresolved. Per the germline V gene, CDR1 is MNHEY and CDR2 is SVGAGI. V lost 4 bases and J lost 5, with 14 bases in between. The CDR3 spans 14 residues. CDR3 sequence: CASSSINSETEAFF. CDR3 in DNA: TGTGCCAGCAGTTCGATCAATTCTGAGACTGAAGCTTTCTTT.

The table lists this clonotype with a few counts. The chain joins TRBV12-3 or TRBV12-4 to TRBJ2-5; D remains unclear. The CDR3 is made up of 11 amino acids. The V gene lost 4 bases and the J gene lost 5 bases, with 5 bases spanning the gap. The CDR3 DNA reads TGTGCCAGCAGTTCTTTGGAGACCCAGTACTTC. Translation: CASSSLETQYF.

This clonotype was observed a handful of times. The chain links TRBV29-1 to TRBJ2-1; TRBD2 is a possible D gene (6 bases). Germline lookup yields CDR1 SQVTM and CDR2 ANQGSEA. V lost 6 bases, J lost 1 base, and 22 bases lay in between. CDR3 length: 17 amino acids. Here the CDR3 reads CSVDLWDFAASYNEQFF. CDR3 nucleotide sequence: TGCAGCGTCGACCTGTGGGACTTTGCGGCATCCTACAATGAGCAGTTCTTC.

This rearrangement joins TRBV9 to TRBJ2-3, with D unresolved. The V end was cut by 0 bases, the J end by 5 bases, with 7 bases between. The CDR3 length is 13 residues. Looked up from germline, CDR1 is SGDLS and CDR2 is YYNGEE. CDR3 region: CASSVGRQDTQYF. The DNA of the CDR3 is TGTGCCAGCAGCGTAGGCCGCCAAGATACGCAGTATTTT.

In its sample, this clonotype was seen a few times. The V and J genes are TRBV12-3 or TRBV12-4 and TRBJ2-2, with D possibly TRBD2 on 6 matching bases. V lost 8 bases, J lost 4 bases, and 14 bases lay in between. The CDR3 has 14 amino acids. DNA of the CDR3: TGTGCCAGCTTCCCTGGGGGGAGCACCGGGGAGCTGTTTTTT. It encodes CASFPGGSTGELFF.

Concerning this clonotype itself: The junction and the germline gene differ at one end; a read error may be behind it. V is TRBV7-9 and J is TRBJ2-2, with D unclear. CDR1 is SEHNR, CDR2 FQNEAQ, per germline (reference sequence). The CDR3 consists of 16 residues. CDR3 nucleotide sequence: TGTGCCGGCAGCTTGGTCGGACGTCCGAACACCGGGGAGCTGTTTTTT. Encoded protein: CAGSLVGRPNTGELFF.

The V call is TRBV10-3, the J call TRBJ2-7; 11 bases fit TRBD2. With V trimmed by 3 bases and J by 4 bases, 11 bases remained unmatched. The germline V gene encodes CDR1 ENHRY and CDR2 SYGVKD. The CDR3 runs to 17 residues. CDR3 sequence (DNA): TGTGCCATCAGTGACGGGCTAGCGGGAGGCCGGAGTTACGAGCAGTACTTC. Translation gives CAISDGLAGGRSYEQYF.

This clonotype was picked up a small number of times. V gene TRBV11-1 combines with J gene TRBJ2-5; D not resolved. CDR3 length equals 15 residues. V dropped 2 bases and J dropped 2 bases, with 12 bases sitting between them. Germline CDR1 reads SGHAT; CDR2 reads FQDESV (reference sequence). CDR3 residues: CASSLRWDWQETQYF. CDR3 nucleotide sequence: TGTGCCAGCAGCTTAAGGTGGGATTGGCAAGAGACCCAGTACTTC.

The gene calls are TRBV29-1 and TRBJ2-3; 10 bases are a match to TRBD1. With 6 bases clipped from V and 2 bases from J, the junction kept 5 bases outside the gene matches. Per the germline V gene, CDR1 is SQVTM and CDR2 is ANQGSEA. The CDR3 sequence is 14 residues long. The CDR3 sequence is CSVAGTGATDTQYF. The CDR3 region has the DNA TGCAGCGTGGCCGGGACAGGGGCCACAGATACGCAGTATTTT.

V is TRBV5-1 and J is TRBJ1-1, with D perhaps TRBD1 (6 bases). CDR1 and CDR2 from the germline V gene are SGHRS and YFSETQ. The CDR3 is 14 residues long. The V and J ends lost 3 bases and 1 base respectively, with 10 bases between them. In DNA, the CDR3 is TGCGCCAGCAGCTCTGGACAGCAGAACACTGAAGCTTTCTTT. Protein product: CASSSGQQNTEAFF. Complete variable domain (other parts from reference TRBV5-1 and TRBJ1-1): KAGVTQTPRYLIKTRGQQVTLSCSPISGHRSVSWYQQTPGQGLQFLFEYFSETQRNKGNFPGRFSGRQFSNSRSEMNVSTLELGDSALYLCASSSGQQNTEAFFGQGTRLTVV.

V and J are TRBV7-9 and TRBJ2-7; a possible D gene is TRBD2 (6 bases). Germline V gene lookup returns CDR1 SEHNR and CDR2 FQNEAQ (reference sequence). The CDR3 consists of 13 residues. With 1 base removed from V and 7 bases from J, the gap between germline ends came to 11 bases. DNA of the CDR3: TGTGCCAGCAGCTTAGGATGGGGGGAAGAGCAGTACTTC. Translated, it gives CASSLGWGEEQYF.

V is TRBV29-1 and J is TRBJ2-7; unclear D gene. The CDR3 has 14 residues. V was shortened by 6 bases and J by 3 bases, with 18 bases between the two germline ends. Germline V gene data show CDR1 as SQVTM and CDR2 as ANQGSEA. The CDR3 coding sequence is TGCAGCGTCGCCCCCTCGGTACAGAACTACGAGCAGTACTTC. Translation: CSVAPSVQNYEQYF.

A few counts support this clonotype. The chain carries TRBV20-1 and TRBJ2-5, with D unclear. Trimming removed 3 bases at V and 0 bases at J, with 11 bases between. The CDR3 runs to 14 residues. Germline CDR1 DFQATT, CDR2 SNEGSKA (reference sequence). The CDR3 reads CSASDASYQETQYF. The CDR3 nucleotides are TGCAGTGCTAGCGATGCATCGTACCAAGAGACCCAGTACTTC.

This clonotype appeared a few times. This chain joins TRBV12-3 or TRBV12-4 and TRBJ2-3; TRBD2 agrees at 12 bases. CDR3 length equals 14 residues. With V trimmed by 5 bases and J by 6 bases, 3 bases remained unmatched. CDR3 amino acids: CASSPSGRADTQYF. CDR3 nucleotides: TGTGCCAGCAGTCCTAGCGGGAGGGCCGATACGCAGTATTTT.

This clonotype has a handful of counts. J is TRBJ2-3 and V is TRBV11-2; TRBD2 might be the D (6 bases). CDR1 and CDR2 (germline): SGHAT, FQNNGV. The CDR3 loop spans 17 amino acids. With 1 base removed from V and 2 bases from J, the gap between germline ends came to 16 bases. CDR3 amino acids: CASSLVGGLPVTDTQYF. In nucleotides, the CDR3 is TGTGCCAGCAGCTTAGTGGGAGGACTCCCCGTCACAGATACGCAGTATTTT.

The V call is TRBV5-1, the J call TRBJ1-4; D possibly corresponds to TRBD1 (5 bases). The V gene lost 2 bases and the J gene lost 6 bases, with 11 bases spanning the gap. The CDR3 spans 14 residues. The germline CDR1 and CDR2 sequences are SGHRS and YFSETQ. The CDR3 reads CASSLSGQDEKLFF. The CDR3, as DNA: TGCGCCAGCAGCTTAAGCGGACAAGATGAAAAACTGTTTTTT.

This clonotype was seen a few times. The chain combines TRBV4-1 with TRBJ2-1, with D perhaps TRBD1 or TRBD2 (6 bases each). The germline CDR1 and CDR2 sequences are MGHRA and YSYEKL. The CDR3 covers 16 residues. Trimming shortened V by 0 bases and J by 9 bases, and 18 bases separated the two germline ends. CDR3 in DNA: TGCGCCAGCAGCCAAGAAACCGGGAGAAGCAGGGGTGAGCAGTTCTTC. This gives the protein CASSQETGRSRGEQFF.

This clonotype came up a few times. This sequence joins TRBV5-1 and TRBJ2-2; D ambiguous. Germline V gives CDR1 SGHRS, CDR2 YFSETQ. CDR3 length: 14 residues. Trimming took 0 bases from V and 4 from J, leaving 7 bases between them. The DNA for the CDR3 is TGCGCCAGCAGCTTGGATTGGGGCACCGGGGAGCTGTTTTTT. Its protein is CASSLDWGTGELFF.

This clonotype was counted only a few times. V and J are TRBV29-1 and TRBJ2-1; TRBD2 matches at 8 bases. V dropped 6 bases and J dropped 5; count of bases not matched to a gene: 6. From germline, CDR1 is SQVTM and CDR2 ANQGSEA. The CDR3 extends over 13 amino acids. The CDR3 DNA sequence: TGCAGCGTCAAGCGGGAGTGGGACAATGAGCAGTTCTTC. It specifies CSVKREWDNEQFF.

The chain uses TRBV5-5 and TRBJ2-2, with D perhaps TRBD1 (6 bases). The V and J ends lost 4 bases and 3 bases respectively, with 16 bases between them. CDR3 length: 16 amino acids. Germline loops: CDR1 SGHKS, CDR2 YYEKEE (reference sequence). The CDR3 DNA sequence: TGTGCCAGCAGCCTATTAACGACAGGTTACACCGGGGAGCTGTTTTTT. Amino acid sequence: CASSLLTTGYTGELFF.